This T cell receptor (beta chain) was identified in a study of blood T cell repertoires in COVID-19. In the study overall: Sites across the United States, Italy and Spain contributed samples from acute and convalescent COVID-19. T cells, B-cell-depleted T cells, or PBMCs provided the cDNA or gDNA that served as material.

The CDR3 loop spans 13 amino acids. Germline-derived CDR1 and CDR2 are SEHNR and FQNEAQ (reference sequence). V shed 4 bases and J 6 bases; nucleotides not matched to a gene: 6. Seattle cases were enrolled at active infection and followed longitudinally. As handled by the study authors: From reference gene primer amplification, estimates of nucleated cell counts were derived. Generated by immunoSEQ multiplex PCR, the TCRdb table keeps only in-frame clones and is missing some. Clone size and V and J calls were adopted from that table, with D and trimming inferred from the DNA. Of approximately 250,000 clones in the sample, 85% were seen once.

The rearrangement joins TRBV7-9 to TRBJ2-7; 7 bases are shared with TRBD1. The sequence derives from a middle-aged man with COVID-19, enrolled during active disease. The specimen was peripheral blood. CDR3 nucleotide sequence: TGTGCCAGCAGCTCCAGGGGGAATGGCGAGCAGTACTTC. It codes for CASSSRGNGEQYF. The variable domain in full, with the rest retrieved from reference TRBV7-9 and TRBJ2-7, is DTGVSQNPRHKITKRGQNVTFRCDPISEHNRLYWYRQTLGQGPEFLTYFQNEAQLEKSRLLSDRFSAERPKGSFSTLEIQRTEQGDSAMYLCASSSRGNGEQYFGPGTRLTVT.